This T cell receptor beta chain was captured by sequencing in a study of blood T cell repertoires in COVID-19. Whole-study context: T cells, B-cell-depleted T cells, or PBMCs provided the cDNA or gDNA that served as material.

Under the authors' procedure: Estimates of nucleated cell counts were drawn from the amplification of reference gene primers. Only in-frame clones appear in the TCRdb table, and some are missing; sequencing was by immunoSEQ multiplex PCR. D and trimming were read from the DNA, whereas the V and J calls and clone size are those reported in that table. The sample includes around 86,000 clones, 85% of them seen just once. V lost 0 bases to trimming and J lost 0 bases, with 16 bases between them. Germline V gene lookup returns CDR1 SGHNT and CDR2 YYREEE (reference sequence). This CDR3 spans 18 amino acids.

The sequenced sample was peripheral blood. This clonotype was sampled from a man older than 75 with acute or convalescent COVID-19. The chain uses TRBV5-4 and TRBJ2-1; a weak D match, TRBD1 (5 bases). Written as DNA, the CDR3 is TGTGCCAGCAGCTTGGATGGGGCGTCCTTGAGCTCCTACAATGAGCAGTTCTTC. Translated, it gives CASSLDGASLSSYNEQFF.